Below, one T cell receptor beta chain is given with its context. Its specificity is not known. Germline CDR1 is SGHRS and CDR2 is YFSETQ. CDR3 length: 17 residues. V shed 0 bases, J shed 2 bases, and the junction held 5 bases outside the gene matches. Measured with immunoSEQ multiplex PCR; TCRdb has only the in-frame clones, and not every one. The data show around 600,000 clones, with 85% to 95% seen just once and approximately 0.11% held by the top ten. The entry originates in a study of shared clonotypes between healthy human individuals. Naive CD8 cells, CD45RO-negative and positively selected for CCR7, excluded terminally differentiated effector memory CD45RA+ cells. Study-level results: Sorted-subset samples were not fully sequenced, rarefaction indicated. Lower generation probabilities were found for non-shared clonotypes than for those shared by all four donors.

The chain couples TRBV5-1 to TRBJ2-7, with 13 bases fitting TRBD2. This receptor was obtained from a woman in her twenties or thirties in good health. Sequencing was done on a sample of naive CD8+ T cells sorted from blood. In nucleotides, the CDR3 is TGCGCCAGCAGCTTGGACGCGGGACTAGCGGGAACCTACGAGCAGTACTTC. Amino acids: CASSLDAGLAGTYEQYF.